This T cell receptor beta chain was found in a study of cytomegalovirus exposure and HLA in healthy donors. Study background: An earlier analysis identified 117 million unique TCR beta sequences in 150 million to 200 million T cells.

A note on this clone: Its antigen is undetermined.

It was with 60 Vbeta and 13 Jbeta primers that the PCR ran. Assay: immunoSEQ multiplex PCR; the TCRdb copy retains only in-frame clones and omits some. This table has around 130,000 clones, around 77% appearing once. V was shortened by 3 bases and J by 1 base, with 18 bases between the two germline ends. The V gene's germline CDR1 is SGHNT and CDR2 YENEEA. The CDR3 is 18 residues long. Study conclusions and caveats: Donors belonging to an Asian-associated ancestry cluster reportedly showed fewer N-insertions in productive TCRs than the roughly 670-donor mean, according to what a later analysis found.

The TCR comes from a man aged 45-65 years in good health and CMV-seronegative. The chain couples TRBV11-3 to TRBJ2-2, with D maybe TRBD2 (5 bases). The source material was PBMCs. CDR3 sequence reads: CASSFVGLDIGNTGELFF. In DNA, the CDR3 is TGTGCCAGCAGCTTTGTCGGACTCGACATAGGGAACACCGGGGAGCTGTTTTTT.